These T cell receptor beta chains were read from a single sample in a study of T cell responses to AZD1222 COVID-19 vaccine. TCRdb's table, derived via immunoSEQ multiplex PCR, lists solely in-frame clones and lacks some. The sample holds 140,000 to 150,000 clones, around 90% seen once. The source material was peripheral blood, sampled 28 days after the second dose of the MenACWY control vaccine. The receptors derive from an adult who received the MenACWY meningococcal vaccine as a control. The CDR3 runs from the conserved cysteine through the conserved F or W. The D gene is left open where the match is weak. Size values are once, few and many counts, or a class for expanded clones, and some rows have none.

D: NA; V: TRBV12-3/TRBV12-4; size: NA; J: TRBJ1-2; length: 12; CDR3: CASSPGRGGLAF; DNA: TGTGCCAGCAGCCCCGGGAGGGGAGGTCTCGCCTTC
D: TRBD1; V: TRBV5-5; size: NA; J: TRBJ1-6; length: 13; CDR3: CASSWTGDSPLHF; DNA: TGTGCCAGCAGCTGGACAGGGGACTCACCCCTCCACTTT
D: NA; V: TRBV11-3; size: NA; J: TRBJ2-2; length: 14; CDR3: CASSSTGSTGELFF; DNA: TGTGCCAGCAGCTCCACAGGTTCCACCGGGGAGCTGTTTTTT
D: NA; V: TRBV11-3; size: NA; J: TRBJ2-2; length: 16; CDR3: CASSLLAGPNTGELFF; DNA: TGTGCCAGCAGCTTACTGGCAGGACCTAACACCGGGGAGCTGTTTTTT
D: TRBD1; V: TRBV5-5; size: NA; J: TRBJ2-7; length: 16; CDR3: CASSFFSGTVGYEQYF; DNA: TGTGCCAGCAGCTTCTTCTCCGGGACAGTTGGATACGAGCAGTACTTC
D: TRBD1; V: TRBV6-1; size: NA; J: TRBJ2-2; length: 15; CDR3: CASSEGQGDTGELFF; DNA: TGTGCCAGCAGTGAGGGACAGGGCGACACCGGGGAGCTGTTTTTT
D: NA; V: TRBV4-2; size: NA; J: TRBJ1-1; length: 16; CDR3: CASSPHRGQGSNEAFF; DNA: TGTGCCAGCAGCCCTCATCGGGGACAAGGGTCGAATGAAGCTTTCTTT
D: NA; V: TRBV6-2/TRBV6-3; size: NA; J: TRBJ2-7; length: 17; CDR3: CASSYSPRRGGKNEQYF; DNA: TGTGCCAGCAGTTACTCACCGCGCAGGGGCGGAAAAAACGAGCAGTACTTC
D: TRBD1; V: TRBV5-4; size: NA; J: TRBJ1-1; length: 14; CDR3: CASSHGQVNTEAFF; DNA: TGTGCCAGCAGCCACGGACAGGTTAACACTGAAGCTTTCTTT
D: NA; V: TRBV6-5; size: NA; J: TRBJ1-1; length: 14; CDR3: CASRLQAAGTEAFF; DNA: TGTGCCAGCAGATTACAGGCTGCTGGAACTGAAGCTTTCTTT
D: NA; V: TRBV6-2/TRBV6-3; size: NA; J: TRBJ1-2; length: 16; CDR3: CASSYGAPASTYGYTF; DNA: TGTGCCAGCAGTTACGGTGCGCCCGCAAGCACCTATGGCTACACCTTC
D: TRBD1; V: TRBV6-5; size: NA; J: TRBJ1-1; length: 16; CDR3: CASSYIRTGSNTEAFF; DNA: TGTGCCAGCAGTTACATCAGGACAGGATCCAACACTGAAGCTTTCTTT
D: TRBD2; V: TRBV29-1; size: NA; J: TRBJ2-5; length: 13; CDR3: CSVVAGGQETQYF; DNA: TGCAGCGTAGTAGCGGGAGGGCAGGAGACCCAGTACTTC
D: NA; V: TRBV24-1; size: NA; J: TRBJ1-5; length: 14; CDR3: CATSDPADNQPQHF; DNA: TGTGCCACCAGTGATCCGGCAGACAATCAGCCCCAGCATTTT
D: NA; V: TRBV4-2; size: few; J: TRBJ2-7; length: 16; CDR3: CASSQDGGQGGYEQYF; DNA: TGTGCCAGCAGCCAAGATGGCGGGCAGGGGGGCTACGAGCAGTACTTC
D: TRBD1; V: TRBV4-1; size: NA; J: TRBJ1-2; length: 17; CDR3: CASSQDMTGGTNYGYTF; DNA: TGCGCCAGCAGCCAAGACATGACAGGGGGGACTAACTATGGCTACACCTTC
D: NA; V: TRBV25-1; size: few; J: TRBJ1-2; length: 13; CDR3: CASSPGGGYGYTF; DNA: TGTGCCAGCAGTCCTGGCGGGGGCTATGGCTACACCTTC
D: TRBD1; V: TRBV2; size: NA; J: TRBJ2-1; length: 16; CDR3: CASSEWSGTAYNEQFF; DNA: TGTGCCAGCAGTGAATGGTCTGGGACAGCGTACAATGAGCAGTTCTTC
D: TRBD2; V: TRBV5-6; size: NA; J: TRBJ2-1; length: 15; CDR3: CASSSGTSGLNEQFF; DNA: TGTGCCAGCAGCTCCGGGACTAGCGGTTTAAATGAGCAGTTCTTC
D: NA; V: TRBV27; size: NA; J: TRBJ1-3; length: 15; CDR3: CASSPDSSSGNTIYF; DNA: TGTGCCAGCAGCCCTGACAGTTCCTCTGGAAACACCATATATTTT
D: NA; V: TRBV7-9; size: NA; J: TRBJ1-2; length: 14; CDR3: CASSLVDGYYGYTF; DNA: TGTGCCAGCAGCTTAGTTGATGGCTACTATGGCTACACCTTC
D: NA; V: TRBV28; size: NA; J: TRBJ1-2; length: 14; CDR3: CASRPPARGYGYTF; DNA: TGTGCCAGCAGACCCCCGGCCCGGGGCTATGGCTACACCTTC
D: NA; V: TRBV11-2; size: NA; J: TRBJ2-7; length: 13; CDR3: CASSLRQGAEQYF; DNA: TGTGCCAGCAGCTTACGTCAAGGGGCCGAGCAGTACTTC
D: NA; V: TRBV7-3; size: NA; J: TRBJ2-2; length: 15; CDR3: CASSSTQGTTGELFF; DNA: TGTGCCAGCAGCTCGACACAGGGTACCACCGGGGAGCTGTTTTTT
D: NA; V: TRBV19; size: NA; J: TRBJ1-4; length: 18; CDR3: CASSIDAPSARRNEKLFF; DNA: TGTGCCAGTAGTATAGACGCCCCGTCGGCCAGGCGAAATGAAAAACTGTTTTTT
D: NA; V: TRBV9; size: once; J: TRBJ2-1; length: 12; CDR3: CASSALDNEQFF; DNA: TGTGCCAGCAGCGCTCTCGACAACGAGCAGTTCTTC
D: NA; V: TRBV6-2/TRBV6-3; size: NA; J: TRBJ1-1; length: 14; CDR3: CASTPVRQSTEAFF; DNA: TGTGCCAGCACCCCCGTCAGACAGAGCACTGAAGCTTTCTTT
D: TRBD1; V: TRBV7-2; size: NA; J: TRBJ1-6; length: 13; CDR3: CASSEGQGRPLHF; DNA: TGTGCCAGCAGCGAAGGACAGGGACGGCCCCTCCACTTT
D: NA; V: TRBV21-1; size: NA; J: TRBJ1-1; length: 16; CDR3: CASTTKGVHPRTEAFF; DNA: TGTGCCAGCACCACAAAGGGGGTTCACCCACGCACTGAAGCTTTCTTT
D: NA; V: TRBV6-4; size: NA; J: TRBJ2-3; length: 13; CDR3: CASSAGRSDTQYF; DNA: TGTGCCAGCAGTGCTGGGCGTTCAGATACGCAGTATTTT
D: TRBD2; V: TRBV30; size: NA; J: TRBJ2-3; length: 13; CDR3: CAWSVRGGGTQYF; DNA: TGTGCCTGGAGTGTACGGGGCGGGGGGACGCAGTATTTT
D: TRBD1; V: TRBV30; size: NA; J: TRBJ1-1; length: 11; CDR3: CAWSRGPEAFF; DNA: TGTGCCTGGAGTAGGGGGCCTGAAGCTTTCTTT
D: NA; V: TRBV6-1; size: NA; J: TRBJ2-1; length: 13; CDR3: CASSSLIKSGQFF; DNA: TGTGCCAGCAGTTCCCTCATAAAAAGCGGGCAGTTCTTC
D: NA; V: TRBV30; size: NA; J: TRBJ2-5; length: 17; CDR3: CAWSVLGGSGRQETQYF; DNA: TGTGCCTGGAGTGTACTAGGGGGGAGCGGACGACAAGAGACCCAGTACTTC
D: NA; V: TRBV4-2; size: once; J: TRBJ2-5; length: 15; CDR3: CASSQVGTEQETQYF; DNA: TGTGCCAGCAGCCAAGTAGGGACGGAACAAGAGACCCAGTACTTC
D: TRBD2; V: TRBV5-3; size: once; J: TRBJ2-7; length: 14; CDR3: CARSLERGLWEQYF; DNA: TGTGCCAGAAGCTTGGAGCGGGGTCTTTGGGAGCAGTACTTC
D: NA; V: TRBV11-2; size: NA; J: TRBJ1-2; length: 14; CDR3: CASSPQRGIYGYTF; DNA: TGTGCCAGCAGCCCCCAGAGGGGAATCTATGGCTACACCTTC
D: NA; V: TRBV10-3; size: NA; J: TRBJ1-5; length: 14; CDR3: CATPGGARNQPQHF; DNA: TGTGCCACCCCGGGGGGGGCCCGGAATCAGCCCCAGCATTTT
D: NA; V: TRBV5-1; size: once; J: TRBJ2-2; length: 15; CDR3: CASSGRVENTGELFF; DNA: TGCGCCAGCAGCGGAAGGGTAGAAAACACCGGGGAGCTGTTTTTT
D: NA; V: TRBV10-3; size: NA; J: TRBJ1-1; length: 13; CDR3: CAGRVGMNTEAFF; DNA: TGTGCCGGAAGGGTGGGTATGAACACTGAAGCTTTCTTT
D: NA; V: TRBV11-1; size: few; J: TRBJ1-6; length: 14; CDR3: CASSSDGRNSPLHF; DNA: TGTGCCAGCAGCTCCGATGGACGTAATTCACCCCTCCACTTT
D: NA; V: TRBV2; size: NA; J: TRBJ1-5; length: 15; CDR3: CASSFDTKGNQPQHF; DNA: TGTGCCAGCAGTTTCGACACCAAGGGCAATCAGCCCCAGCATTTT
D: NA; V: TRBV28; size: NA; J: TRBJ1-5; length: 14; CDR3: CASSFRRANQPQHF; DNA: TGTGCCAGCAGTTTTCGGAGGGCCAATCAGCCCCAGCATTTT
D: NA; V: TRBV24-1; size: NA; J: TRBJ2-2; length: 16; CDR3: CATSDPTSGNTGELFF; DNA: TGTGCCACCAGTGACCCCACGTCGGGTAACACCGGGGAGCTGTTTTTT
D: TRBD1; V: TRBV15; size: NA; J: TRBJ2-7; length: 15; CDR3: CATSREGTGSYEQYF; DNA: TGTGCCACCAGCAGAGAAGGGACAGGGTCCTACGAGCAGTACTTC
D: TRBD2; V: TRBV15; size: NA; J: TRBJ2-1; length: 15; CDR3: CATSREGLGIHEQFF; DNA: TGTGCCACCAGCAGAGAAGGACTAGGGATACATGAGCAGTTCTTC
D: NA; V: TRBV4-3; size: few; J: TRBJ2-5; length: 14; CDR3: CASSQDGLGETQYF; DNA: TGCGCCAGCAGCCAAGACGGTCTGGGAGAGACCCAGTACTTC
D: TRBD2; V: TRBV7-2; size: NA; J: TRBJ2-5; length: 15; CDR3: CASGRTSGTQETQYF; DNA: TGTGCCAGCGGCCGGACTAGCGGGACCCAGGAGACCCAGTACTTC
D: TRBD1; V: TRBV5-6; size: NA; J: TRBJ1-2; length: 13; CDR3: CASSKDRGVGYTF; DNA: TGTGCCAGCAGCAAGGACAGGGGTGTTGGCTACACCTTC
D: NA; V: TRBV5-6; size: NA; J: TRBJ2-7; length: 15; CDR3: CASTGTAGSLYEQYF; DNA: TGTGCCAGCACCGGAACCGCGGGGAGTTTGTACGAGCAGTACTTC
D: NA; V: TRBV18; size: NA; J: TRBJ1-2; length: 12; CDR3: CASSHAGANYTF; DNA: TGTGCCAGCTCACACGCTGGGGCGAACTACACCTTC
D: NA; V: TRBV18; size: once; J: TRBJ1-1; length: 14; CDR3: CASKGTNPNTEAFF; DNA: TGTGCCAGCAAAGGAACAAATCCGAACACTGAAGCTTTCTTT
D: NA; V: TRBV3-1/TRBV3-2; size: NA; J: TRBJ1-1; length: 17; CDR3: CASSPGGGGGSYTEAFF; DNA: TGTGCCAGCAGCCCCGGCGGGGGCGGGGGTAGTTACACTGAAGCTTTCTTT
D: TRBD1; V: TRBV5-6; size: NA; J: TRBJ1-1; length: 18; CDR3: CASSFVRDRGDVHTEAFF; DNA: TGTGCCAGCAGCTTCGTCCGGGACAGGGGGGACGTACACACTGAAGCTTTCTTT
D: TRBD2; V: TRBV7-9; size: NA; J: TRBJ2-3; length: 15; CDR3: CASSSQPSASGTQYF; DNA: TGTGCCAGCAGCTCCCAACCCTCTGCTAGCGGGACGCAGTATTTT
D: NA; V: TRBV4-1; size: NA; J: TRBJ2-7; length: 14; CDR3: CASSQGGSRYEQYF; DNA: TGCGCCAGCAGCCAAGGAGGGTCTAGGTACGAGCAGTACTTC